Listed below are T cell receptor beta chains from one sample, sequenced in a study of blood T cells in healthy people across ages. In TCRdb, the 5' RACE reads were re-called with MiXCR into one record per CDR3 protein. The sample shows about 730,000 distinct CDR3 sequences, roughly 44% of them seen only once. The material sequenced was blood. These receptors were collected from a woman aged 55-70 years in good health. The CDR3 runs from the conserved cysteine through the conserved F or W. D genes are given only for firm matches. Expanded clones get a size class; other rows say once, few or many, or leave the size out.

V: TRBV12-5
length: 14
D: TRBD1
size: -
J: TRBJ1-6
DNA: TGTGCCGTCTCGACAGGGCTAGATAATTCACCCCTCCACTTT
CDR3: CAVSTGLDNSPLHF

V: TRBV6-5
length: 16
D: TRBD1
size: -
J: TRBJ2-4
DNA: TGTGCCAGCACCCCCCTTTTCGGACAGGGAGGACACATTCAGTACTTC
CDR3: CASTPLFGQGGHIQYF

V: TRBV5-1
length: 15
D: -
size: few
J: TRBJ2-7
DNA: TGCGCCAGCAGCTCCCTCGGGGGGACAGACTACGAGCAGTACTTC
CDR3: CASSSLGGTDYEQYF

V: TRBV29-1
length: 13
D: -
size: -
J: TRBJ1-3
DNA: TGCAGCGTCGCGAGGGGCTCTGGAAACACCATATATTTT
CDR3: CSVARGSGNTIYF

V: TRBV7-3
length: 13
D: -
size: -
J: TRBJ1-3
DNA: TGTGCCAGCAGCTTATTTACCGGGAACACCATATATTTT
CDR3: CASSLFTGNTIYF

V: TRBV11-2
length: 15
D: -
size: -
J: TRBJ2-3
DNA: TGTGCCAGCAGCCCCGACGGGACTAGCACAGATACGCAGTATTTT
CDR3: CASSPDGTSTDTQYF

V: TRBV9
length: 14
D: -
size: -
J: TRBJ1-5
DNA: TGTGCCAGCAGCGTAGGGCTGCAAAATCAGCCCCAGCATTTT
CDR3: CASSVGLQNQPQHF

V: TRBV5-6
length: 18
D: TRBD2
size: -
J: TRBJ2-3
DNA: TGTGCCAGCAGCTTACCGGGACTAGCGGGAGACCCAACAGATACGCAGTATTTT
CDR3: CASSLPGLAGDPTDTQYF

V: TRBV29-1
length: 16
D: TRBD2
size: -
J: TRBJ2-1
DNA: TGCAGCGTGTCGGGGGGTTCGACGAGCTCCTACAATGAGCAGTTCTTC
CDR3: CSVSGGSTSSYNEQFF

V: TRBV5-1
length: 15
D: TRBD1
size: -
J: TRBJ2-1
DNA: TGCGCCAGCCTGGTAGGTGGGACAGGGGCCGATGAGCAGTTCTTC
CDR3: CASLVGGTGADEQFF

V: TRBV7-2
length: 16
D: -
size: few
J: TRBJ2-7
DNA: TGTGCCAGCAGCTTATTTCCGACAGTGACTACCTACGAGCAGTACTTC
CDR3: CASSLFPTVTTYEQYF

V: TRBV5-1
length: 16
D: -
size: -
J: TRBJ1-5
DNA: TGCGCCAGCAGCTTTCCCAGGTGGAGAGTGAATCAGCCCCAGCATTTT
CDR3: CASSFPRWRVNQPQHF

V: TRBV7-2
length: 15
D: -
size: few
J: TRBJ2-7
DNA: TGTGCCAGCAGCCCCTCCGGACCAGCGGTCTACGAGCAGTACTTC
CDR3: CASSPSGPAVYEQYF

V: TRBV27
length: 16
D: TRBD2
size: few
J: TRBJ2-7
DNA: TGTGCCAGCAGTCCCCATCCGGGGGGACCCTATAGCGAGCAGTACTTC
CDR3: CASSPHPGGPYSEQYF

V: TRBV7-9
length: 11
D: TRBD1
size: -
J: TRBJ1-2
DNA: TGTGCCAGCAGCCGGGACAGGGGCAACACCTTC
CDR3: CASSRDRGNTF